These 5 T cell receptor beta chains were sequenced from one sample in a study of blood T cell repertoires in COVID-19. Using immunoSEQ multiplex PCR, the repertoire was profiled, and TCRdb retains in-frame clones only, with some absent. This table holds some 190,000 clones, roughly 82% found once. Sequenced sample: peripheral blood. Every receptor here comes from a woman aged 60-70 years with COVID-19, enrolled during active disease.

The chain recombines TRBV28 with TRBJ1-1; no clear D gene. This CDR3 comprises 12 residues. Looked up from germline, CDR1 is MDHEN and CDR2 is SYDVKM. V was clipped by 5 bases and J by 7 bases, with 11 bases between them. CDR3 protein: CASSINLLEAFF. The CDR3 region has the DNA TGTGCCAGCAGTATTAATCTCCTTGAAGCTTTCTTT.

The chain combines TRBV19 with TRBJ1-5; D gene ambiguous. The CDR3 contains 16 residues. V was cut by 1 base and J by 4 bases, with 14 bases left in between. Looked up from germline, CDR1 is LNHDA and CDR2 is SQIVND (reference sequence). CDR3 DNA sequence: TGTGCCAGTAGTATAGTAAAAGGAGGTTGGAATCAGCCCCAGCATTTT. Its translation is CASSIVKGGWNQPQHF.

This clone was recorded a few times. CDR3 residues: CASSFSTGGRAEAFF. The CDR3 DNA is TGTGCCAGCAGTTTCTCCACAGGGGGGAGGGCTGAAGCTTTCTTT. The chain links TRBV28 to TRBJ1-1; 8 nucleotides line up with TRBD1. From germline, CDR1 is MDHEN and CDR2 SYDVKM. The ends lost 3 bases at V and 6 bases at J; junction bases unmatched: 9. The CDR3 runs 15 residues.

V gene TRBV5-4 combines with J gene TRBJ1-4, with a weak D call TRBD1 (6 bases). The CDR3 runs to 13 residues. V lost 0 bases, J lost 8 bases, and 8 bases lay in between. Germline V lookup: CDR1 SGHNT, CDR2 YYREEE (reference sequence). CDR3 bases: TGTGCCAGCAGCTTGGGGGGGGGCGAAAAACTGTTTTTT. Translating it yields CASSLGGGEKLFF.

In its sample, this clone was seen a few times. V usage is TRBV5-5 and J usage is TRBJ2-2, with TRBD2 matching over 8 bases. Germline V gene data show CDR1 as SGHKS and CDR2 as YYEKEE (reference sequence). The CDR3 consists of 16 residues. The trim removed 4 bases at V and 2 bases at J, leaving 7 bases unmatched. The CDR3 loop reads CASSRLLAENTGELFF. For the CDR3, the DNA is TGTGCCAGCAGCCGTCTACTAGCGGAAAACACCGGGGAGCTGTTTTTT.